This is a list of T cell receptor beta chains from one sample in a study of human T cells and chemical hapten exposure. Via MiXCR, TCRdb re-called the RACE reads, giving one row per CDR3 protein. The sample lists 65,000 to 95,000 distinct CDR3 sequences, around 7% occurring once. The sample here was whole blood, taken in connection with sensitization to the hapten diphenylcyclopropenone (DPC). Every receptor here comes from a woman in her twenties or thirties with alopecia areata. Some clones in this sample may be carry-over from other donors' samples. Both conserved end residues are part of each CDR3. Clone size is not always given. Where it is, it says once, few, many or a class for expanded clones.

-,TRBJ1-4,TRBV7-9,CASSSPEGRRNEKLFF
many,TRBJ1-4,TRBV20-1,CSARSRGGTNEKLFF
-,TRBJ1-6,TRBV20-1,CSASDRNSPLHF
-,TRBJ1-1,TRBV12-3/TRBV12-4,CASSSHGGGFKTEAFF
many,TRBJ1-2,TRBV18,CASSPGQPSNYGYTF
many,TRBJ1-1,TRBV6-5,CASSYRLNTEAFF
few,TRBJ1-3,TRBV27,CASSLNGPGSGNTIYF
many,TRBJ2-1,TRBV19,CASSTQPTSGPYNEQFF
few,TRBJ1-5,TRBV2,CASSALELKNQPQHF
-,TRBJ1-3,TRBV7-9,CASSPGAPGNTIYF
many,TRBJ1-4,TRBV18,CASSPFGGTNEKLFF
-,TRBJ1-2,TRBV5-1,CASSPGGQGRGGHGYTF
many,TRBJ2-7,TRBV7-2,CASSRWTSYEQYF
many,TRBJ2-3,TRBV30,CAWSVGTSGGADTQYF
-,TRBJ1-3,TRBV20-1,CSARGEFGGNTIYF
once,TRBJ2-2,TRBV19,CATMGNRDSNTGELFF
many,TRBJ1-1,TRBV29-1,CSVEEEVPEAFF
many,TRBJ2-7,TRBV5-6,CASSWVEGYEQYF
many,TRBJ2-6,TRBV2,CASSETGGSYSGANVLTF
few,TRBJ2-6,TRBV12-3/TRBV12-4,CASSVGTVPGANVLTF
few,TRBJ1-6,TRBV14,CASSHSGLYNSPLHF
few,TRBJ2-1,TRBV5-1,CASSLGTGVLEQFF
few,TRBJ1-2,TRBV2,CASSASGAGGYTF
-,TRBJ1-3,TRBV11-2,CASSLGTGSQGTIYF
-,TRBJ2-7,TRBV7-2,CASSYSTSGGGYEQYF
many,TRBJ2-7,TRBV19,CASSPFLGGGEQYF
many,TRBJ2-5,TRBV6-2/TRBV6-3,CASSQQERGLQETQYF
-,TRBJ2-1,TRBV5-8,CASSIRTSGGWYEQFF
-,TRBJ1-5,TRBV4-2,CASSQEAGTSNQPQHF
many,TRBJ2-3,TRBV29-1,CSVAETGTDTQYF
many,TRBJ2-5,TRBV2,CASSRDRQETQYF
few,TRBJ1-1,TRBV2,CASRIGRNTEAFF
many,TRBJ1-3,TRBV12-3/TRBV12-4,CASSLALGGNTIYF
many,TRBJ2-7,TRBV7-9,CASSLSRDPGKQYF
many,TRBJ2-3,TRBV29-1,CSVEDLGGTSTDTQYF
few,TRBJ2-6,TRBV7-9,CASSFWTGPGANVLTF
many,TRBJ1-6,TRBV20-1,CSANYRGGESSPLHF
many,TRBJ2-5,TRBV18,CASSPPDGETQYF
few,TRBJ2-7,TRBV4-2,CASSLGTGVSYEQYF
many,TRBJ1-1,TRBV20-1,CSAGPSTEAFF
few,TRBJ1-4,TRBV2,CASSKRQAGIEKLFF
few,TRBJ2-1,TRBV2,CASSEGTLGFNEQFF
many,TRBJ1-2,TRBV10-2,CASSVPEPKTGTGLLYGYTF
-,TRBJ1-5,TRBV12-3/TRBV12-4,CASSLAGFSSEPQHF
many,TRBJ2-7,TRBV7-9,CASSPEGKSREQYF
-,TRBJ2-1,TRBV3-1,CASSQDNYNEQFF
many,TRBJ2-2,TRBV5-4,CASRLAGGPNTGELFF
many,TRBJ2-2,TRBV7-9,CAMTGQPGELFF
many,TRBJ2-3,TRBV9,CASSVGNSFTDTQYF